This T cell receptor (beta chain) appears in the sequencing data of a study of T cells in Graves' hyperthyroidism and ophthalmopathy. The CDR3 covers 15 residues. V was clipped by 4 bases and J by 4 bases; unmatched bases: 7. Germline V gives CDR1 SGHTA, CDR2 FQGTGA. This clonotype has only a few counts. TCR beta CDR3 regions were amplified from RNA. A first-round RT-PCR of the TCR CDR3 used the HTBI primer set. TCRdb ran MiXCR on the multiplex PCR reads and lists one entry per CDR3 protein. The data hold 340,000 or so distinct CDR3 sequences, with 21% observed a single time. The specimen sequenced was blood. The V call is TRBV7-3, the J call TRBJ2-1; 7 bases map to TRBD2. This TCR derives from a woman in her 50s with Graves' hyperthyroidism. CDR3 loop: CASSSGGAGYNEQFF. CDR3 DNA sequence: TGTGCCAGCAGCTCCGGGGGAGCGGGATACAATGAGCAGTTCTTC.